This record concerns one T cell receptor beta chain sequence. Use of 60 Vbeta and 13 Jbeta primers characterized the PCR. Some clones are missing from TCRdb's copy, which holds only in-frame ones; the method was immunoSEQ multiplex PCR. The table has 100,000 to 150,000 clones, roughly 70% seen once; the top ten hold 3.5% to 4.5%. All the people who gave samples were healthy bone marrow donors. Donors showed nominal health when sampled, although they likely had unrecorded immune exposures. This entry belongs to a study of cytomegalovirus exposure and HLA in healthy donors. What was sequenced was PBMCs. This receptor was obtained from a man aged 40-50 years in good health and CMV-seropositive.

The CDR3 protein is CASSPTGTASYTF. As DNA, the CDR3 is TGTGCCAGCAGCCCGACCGGGACAGCCAGCTACACCTTC. The chain carries TRBV7-9 and TRBJ1-2; 7 bases fit TRBD1. There are 13 residues in the CDR3. The J segment lost 9 bases and the V segment lost 5 bases, leaving 9 bases of the junction unmatched. The V gene's germline CDR1 is SEHNR and CDR2 FQNEAQ (reference sequence).